This T cell receptor (beta chain) was identified during a study of T cell responses to AZD1222 COVID-19 vaccine. Study results and limitations: In the spike-specific TCR repertoire, nearly half reportedly target unmutated variant regions. The CD4 TCRs associated with vaccination extended across spike and predominated at 160-218 and 743-854. White British people made up most donors, females outnumbered males, and clonal diversity was possibly underestimated.

TCRdb's copy holds only in-frame clones and misses some; the assay was immunoSEQ multiplex PCR. The sample lists around 100,000 clones, about 90% occurring once. Remarks on this clone: What it binds is unknown.

CDR3 length: 14 residues. From germline, CDR1 is LNHNV and CDR2 YYDKDF (reference sequence). Trimming removed 3 bases from V and 9 bases from J; junction bases left unmatched: 5. The sequence was obtained from an adult who received the AZD1222 COVID-19 vaccine. The sequencing used peripheral blood, collected 28 days after the second AZD1222 dose. The chain couples TRBV15 to TRBJ2-1, with 10 bases matching TRBD1. The CDR3 nucleotides read TGTGCCACCAGCAGGGACAGGGGGAAAAGTGAGCAGTTCTTC. Encoded protein: CATSRDRGKSEQFF.